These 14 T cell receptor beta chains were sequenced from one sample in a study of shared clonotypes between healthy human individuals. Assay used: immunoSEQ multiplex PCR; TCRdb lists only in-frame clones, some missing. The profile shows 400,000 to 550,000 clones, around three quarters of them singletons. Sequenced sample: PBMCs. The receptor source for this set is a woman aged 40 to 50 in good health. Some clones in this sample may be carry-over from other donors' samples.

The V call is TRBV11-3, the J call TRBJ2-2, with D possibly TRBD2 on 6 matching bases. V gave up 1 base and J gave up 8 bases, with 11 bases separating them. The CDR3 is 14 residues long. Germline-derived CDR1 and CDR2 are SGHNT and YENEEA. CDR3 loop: CASSLGWREGELFF. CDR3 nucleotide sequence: TGTGCCAGCAGCTTAGGGTGGCGGGAAGGGGAGCTGTTTTTT.

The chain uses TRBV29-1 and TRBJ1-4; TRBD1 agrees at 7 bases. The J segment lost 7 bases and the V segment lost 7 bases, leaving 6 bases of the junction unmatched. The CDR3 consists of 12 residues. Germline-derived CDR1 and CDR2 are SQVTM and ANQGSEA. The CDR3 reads CSARDSREKLFF. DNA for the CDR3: TGCAGCGCTCGGGACAGTCGTGAAAAACTGTTTTTT.

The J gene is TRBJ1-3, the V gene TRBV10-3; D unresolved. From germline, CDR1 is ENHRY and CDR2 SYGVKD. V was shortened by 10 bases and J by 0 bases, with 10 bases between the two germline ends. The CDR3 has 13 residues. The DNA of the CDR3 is TGTGCCACCCAAACGGACTCTGGAAACACCATATATTTT. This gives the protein CATQTDSGNTIYF.

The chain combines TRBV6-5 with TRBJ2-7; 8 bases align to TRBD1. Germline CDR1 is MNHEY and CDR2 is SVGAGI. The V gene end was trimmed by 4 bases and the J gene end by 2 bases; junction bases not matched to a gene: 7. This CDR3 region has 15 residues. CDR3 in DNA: TGTGCCAGCAGTTCAGGGACAGGAACTACCTACGAGCAGTACTTC. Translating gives CASSSGTGTTYEQYF.

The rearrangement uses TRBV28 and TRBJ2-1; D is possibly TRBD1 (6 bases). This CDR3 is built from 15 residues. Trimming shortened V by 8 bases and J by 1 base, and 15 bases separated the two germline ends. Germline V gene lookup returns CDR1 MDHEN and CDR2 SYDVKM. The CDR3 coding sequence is TGTGCCAGCCACCCTACAGGGCGGTCCTACAATGAGCAGTTCTTC. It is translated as CASHPTGRSYNEQFF. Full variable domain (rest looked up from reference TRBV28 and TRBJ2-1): DVKVTQSSRYLVKRTGEKVFLECVQDMDHENMFWYRQDPGLGLRLIYFSYDVKMKEKGDIPEGYSVSREKKERFSLILESASTNQTSMYLCASHPTGRSYNEQFFGPGTRLTVL.

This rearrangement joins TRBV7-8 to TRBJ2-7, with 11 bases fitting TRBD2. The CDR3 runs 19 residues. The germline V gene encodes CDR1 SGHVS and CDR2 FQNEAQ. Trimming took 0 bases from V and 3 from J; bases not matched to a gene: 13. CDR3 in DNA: TGTGCCAGCAGCTTAGCTCGGCTCACTAGCGGGAGATCGGGCTACGAGCAGTACTTC. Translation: CASSLARLTSGRSGYEQYF.

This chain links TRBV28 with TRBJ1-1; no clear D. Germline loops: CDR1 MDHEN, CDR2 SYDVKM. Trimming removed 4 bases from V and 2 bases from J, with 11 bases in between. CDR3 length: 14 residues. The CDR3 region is CASSSRPTNTEAFF. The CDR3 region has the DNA TGTGCCAGCAGTTCCAGGCCAACCAACACTGAAGCTTTCTTT.

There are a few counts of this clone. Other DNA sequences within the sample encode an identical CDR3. CDR3 region: CASSSSGSGNTIYF. The CDR3 region has the DNA TGCGCCAGCAGCTCCTCCGGCTCTGGAAACACCATATATTTT. The chain employs TRBV5-1 and TRBJ1-3; no reliable D call. The germline gives CDR1 SGHRS, CDR2 YFSETQ. The V end was cut by 3 bases, the J end by 0 bases, with 7 bases between. There are 14 residues in the CDR3.

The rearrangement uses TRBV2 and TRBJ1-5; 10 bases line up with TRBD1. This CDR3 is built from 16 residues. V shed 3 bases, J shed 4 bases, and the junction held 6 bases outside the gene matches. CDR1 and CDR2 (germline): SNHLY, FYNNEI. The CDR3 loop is CASSDRDRGPNQPQHF. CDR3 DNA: TGTGCCAGCAGTGACCGGGACAGGGGCCCAAATCAGCCCCAGCATTTT.

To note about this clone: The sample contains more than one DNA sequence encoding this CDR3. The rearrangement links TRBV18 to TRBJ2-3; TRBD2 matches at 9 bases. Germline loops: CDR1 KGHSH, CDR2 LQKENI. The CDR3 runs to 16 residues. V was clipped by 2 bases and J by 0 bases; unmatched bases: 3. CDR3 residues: CASSPRTSGSTDTQYF. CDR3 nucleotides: TGTGCCAGCTCACCAAGAACTAGCGGGAGCACAGATACGCAGTATTTT. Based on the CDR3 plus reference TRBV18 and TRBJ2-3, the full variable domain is NAGVMQNPRHLVRRRGQEARLRCSPMKGHSHVYWYRQLPEEGLKFMVYLQKENIIDESGMPKERFSAEFPKEGPSILRIQQVVRGDSAAYFCASSPRTSGSTDTQYFGPGTRLTVL.

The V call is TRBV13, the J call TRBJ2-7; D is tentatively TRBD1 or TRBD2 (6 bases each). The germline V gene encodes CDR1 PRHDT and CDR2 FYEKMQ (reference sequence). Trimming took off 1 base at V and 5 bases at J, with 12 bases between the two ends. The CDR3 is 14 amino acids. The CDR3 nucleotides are TGTGCCAGCAGCTTAGAGGGGGAGGATCACGAGCAGTACTTC. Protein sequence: CASSLEGEDHEQYF.

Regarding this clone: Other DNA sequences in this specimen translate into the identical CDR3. As DNA, the CDR3 is TGTGCCAGCAGTCTAGGTTACGAGCAGTACTTC. Translation: CASSLGYEQYF. The chain combines TRBV28 with TRBJ2-7, with D uncertain. V dropped 5 bases and J dropped 4 bases, with 6 bases sitting between them. The CDR3 length is 11 residues. CDR1 and CDR2 from the germline V gene are MDHEN and SYDVKM.

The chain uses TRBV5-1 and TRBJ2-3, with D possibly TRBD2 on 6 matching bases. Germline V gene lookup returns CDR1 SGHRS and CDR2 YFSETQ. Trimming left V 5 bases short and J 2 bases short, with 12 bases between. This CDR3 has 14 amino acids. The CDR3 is CASRGGVATDTQYF. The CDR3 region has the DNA TGCGCCAGCAGGGGCGGGGTTGCCACAGATACGCAGTATTTT.

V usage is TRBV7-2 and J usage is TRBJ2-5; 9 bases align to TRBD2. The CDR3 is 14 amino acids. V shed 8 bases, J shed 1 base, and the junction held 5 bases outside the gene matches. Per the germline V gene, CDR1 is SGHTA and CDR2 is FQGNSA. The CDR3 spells CASSLAGPQETQYF. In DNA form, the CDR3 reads TGTGCCAGCTCTCTAGCGGGGCCCCAAGAGACCCAGTACTTC. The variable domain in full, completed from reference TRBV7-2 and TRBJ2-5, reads GAGVSQSPSNKVTEKGKDVELRCDPISGHTALYWYRQSLGQGLEFLIYFQGNSAPDKSGLPSDRFSAERTGGSVSTLTIQRTQQEDSAVYLCASSLAGPQETQYFGPGTRLLVL.